This note documents a single T cell receptor beta chain sequence. CDR3 length: 13 amino acids. The J segment lost 4 bases and the V segment lost 8 bases, leaving 3 bases of the junction unmatched. CDR1 is LNHDA, CDR2 SQIVND, per germline (reference sequence). This specimen belongs to a study of blood T cell repertoires in COVID-19. Per the study methods: The authors estimated nucleated cell counts from reference gene primer amplification. Measured with immunoSEQ multiplex PCR; TCRdb has only the in-frame clones, and not every one. The DNA was the basis for D and trimming; V, J and clone size are from that table. Here the sample spans under 300,000 clones, around 80% being singletons.

The TCR comes from a woman between 40 and 55 years old with active or convalescent COVID-19. The chain joins TRBV19 to TRBJ1-2; 11 bases line up with TRBD1. Sequenced sample: peripheral blood. The CDR3 here is CASAGTGGYGYTF. The CDR3 nucleotides read TGTGCCAGTGCTGGGACAGGGGGCTATGGCTACACCTTC.